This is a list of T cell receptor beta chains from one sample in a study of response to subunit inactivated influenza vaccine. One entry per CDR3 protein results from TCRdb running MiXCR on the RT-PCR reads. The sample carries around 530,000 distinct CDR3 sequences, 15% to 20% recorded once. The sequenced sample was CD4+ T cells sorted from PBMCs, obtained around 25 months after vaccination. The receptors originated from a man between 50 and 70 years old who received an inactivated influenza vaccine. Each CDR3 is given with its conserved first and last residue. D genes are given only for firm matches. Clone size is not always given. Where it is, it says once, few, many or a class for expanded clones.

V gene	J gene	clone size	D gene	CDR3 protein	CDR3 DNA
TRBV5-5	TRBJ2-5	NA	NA	CASSEDSQETQYF	TGTGCCAGCAGCGAGGACAGCCAAGAGACCCAGTACTTC
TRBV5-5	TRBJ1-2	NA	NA	CASSLFGGYTF	TGTGCCAGCAGCTTGTTTGGTGGCTACACCTTC
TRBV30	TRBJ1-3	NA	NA	CAWSRETTIYF	TGTGCCTGGAGCAGGGAAACCACCATATATTTT
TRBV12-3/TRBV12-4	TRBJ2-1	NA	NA	CASSPRLYNEQFF	TGTGCCAGCAGTCCAAGACTATACAATGAGCAGTTCTTC
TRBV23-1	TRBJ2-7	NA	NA	CASSQGIFSHEQYF	TGCGCCAGCAGTCAAGGGATCTTCAGCCACGAGCAGTACTTC
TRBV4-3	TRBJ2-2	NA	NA	CASSQERRWGELFF	TGCGCCAGCAGCCAAGAGAGGCGGTGGGGGGAGCTGTTTTTT
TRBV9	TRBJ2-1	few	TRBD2	CASSAGTMGYNEQFF	TGTGCCAGCAGCGCCGGGACTATGGGGTACAATGAGCAGTTCTTC
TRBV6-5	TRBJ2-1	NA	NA	CASSYSGPSYNEQFF	TGTGCCAGCAGTTACAGCGGGCCTTCCTACAATGAGCAGTTCTTC
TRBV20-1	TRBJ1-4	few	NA	CSAGRINEKLFF	TGCAGTGCGGGACGGATTAATGAAAAACTGTTTTTT
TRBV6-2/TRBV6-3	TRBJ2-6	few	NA	CASSYGLFLSYGANVLTF	TGTGCCAGCAGTTACGGGTTGTTTCTATCGTATGGGGCCAACGTCCTGACTTTC
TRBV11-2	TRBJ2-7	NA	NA	CASTPGAGFSYEQYF	TGTGCCAGCACCCCAGGTGCGGGGTTCTCCTACGAGCAGTACTTC
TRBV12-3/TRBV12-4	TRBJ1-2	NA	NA	CASGAFRNGYTF	TGTGCCAGCGGCGCCTTCAGGAATGGCTACACCTTC
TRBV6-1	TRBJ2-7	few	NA	CASSQTTGAYEQYF	TGTGCCAGCAGCCAAACAACCGGAGCCTACGAGCAGTACTTC
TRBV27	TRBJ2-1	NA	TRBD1	CASRDRVFNEQFF	TGTGCCAGCAGGGACAGGGTTTTCAATGAGCAGTTCTTC
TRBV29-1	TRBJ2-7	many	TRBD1	CSAFGQGRYEQYF	TGCAGCGCCTTCGGACAGGGTAGATACGAGCAGTACTTC
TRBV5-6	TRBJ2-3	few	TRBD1	CASSPDRGRFTDTQYF	TGTGCCAGCAGCCCAGACAGGGGGAGATTCACAGATACGCAGTATTTT
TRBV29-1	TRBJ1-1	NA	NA	CSVEVGTLNTEAFF	TGCAGCGTTGAAGTGGGGACACTGAACACTGAAGCTTTCTTT
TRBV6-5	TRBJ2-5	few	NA	CASSYNVARGETQYF	TGTGCCAGCAGTTACAACGTGGCCCGTGGAGAGACCCAGTACTTC
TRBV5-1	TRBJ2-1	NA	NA	CASSLPSNEQFF	TGCGCCAGCAGCTTGCCTAGCAATGAGCAGTTCTTC
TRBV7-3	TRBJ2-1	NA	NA	CASSLSPSVTEQFF	TGTGCCAGCAGCTTAAGTCCTAGCGTGACTGAGCAGTTCTTC
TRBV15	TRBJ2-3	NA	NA	CATSSQRSYGTDTQYF	TGTGCCACCAGCAGCCAGCGGTCGTACGGCACAGATACGCAGTATTTT
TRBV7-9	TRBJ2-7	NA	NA	CASSLVGTVLGEQYF	TGTGCCAGCAGCTTAGTCGGCACGGTCTTAGGCGAGCAGTACTTC
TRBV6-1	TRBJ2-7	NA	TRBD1	CASSQGTGGILGQYF	TGTGCCAGCAGTCAAGGGACAGGGGGCATCCTGGGGCAGTACTTC
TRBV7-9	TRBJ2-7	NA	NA	CASSEPDEQYF	TGTGCCAGCAGCGAACCGGACGAGCAGTACTTC
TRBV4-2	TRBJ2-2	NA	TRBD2	CASSLETSGGQTAGELFF	TGTGCCAGCAGCCTCGAAACTAGCGGGGGGCAAACGGCCGGGGAGCTGTTTTTT
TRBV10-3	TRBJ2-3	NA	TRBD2	CAISGGLLSTDTQYF	TGTGCCATCAGTGGGGGACTACTTAGCACAGATACGCAGTATTTT
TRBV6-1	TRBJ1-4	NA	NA	CASSEGGVGEKLFF	TGTGCCAGCAGTGAAGGCGGCGTCGGTGAAAAACTGTTTTTT
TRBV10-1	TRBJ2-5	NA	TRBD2	CASSDDPSGGGETQYF	TGCGCCAGCAGTGATGATCCTAGCGGGGGAGGTGAGACCCAGTACTTC
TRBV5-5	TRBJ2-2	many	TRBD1	CASSLGRQGRITGELFF	TGTGCCAGCAGCTTGGGCCGACAGGGGAGAATCACCGGGGAGCTGTTTTTT
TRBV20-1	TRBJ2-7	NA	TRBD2	CSARVPSGGYEQYF	TGCAGTGCTAGAGTGCCTAGCGGGGGCTACGAGCAGTACTTC
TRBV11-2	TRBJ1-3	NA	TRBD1	CASTGQPGNTIYF	TGTGCCAGTACGGGACAGCCTGGAAACACCATATATTTT
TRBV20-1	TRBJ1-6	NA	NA	CSAMTPGSYNSPLHF	TGCAGTGCTATGACCCCGGGTTCCTATAATTCACCCCTCCACTTT
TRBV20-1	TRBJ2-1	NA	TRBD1	CSANHDRGAEQFF	TGCAGTGCTAATCATGACAGGGGGGCTGAGCAGTTCTTC
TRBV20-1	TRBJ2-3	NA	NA	CSRGRGSDTQYF	TGCAGTAGGGGTAGGGGATCAGATACGCAGTATTTT
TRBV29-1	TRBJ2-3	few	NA	CSVQVGTDTQYF	TGCAGCGTTCAGGTTGGCACAGATACGCAGTATTTT
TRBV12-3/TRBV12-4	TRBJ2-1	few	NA	CASSKTRYEQFF	TGTGCCAGCAGTAAAACTAGGTATGAGCAGTTCTTC
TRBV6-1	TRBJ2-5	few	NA	CASSTQIGQTQYF	TGTGCCAGCAGCACCCAGATAGGGCAGACCCAGTACTTC
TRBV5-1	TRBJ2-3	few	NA	CASSSQQGTDTQYF	TGCGCCAGCAGCTCCCAACAGGGTACAGATACGCAGTATTTT
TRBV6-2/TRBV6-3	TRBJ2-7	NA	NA	CASSIAPYEQYF	TGTGCCAGCAGCATAGCTCCTTACGAGCAGTACTTC
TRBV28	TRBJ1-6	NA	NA	CASRKEYNSPLHF	TGTGCCAGCAGAAAAGAATATAATTCACCCCTCCACTTT
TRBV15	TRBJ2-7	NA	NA	CATGTPHYEQYF	TGTGCCACTGGGACACCCCACTACGAGCAGTACTTC
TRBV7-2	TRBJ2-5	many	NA	CASSLVPGAHQETQYF	TGTGCCAGCAGCTTAGTGCCGGGGGCCCACCAAGAGACCCAGTACTTC